These T cell receptor beta chains were read from a single sample in a study of shared clonotypes between healthy human individuals. Libraries were prepared by immunoSEQ multiplex PCR; TCRdb keeps only in-frame clonotypes and omits some of them. This table holds 2 million to 2.5 million clones, more than 90% found once. The sequencing sample was made of naive CD4+ T cells sorted from blood. These receptors all stem from a man between 18 and 35 years old in good health. Both conserved end residues are part of each CDR3. D genes are given only for firm matches. Size is omitted from some rows. Given values are once, few, many or a class for expanded clones.

clone_size: .
d_call: .
v_call: TRBV11-2
j_call: TRBJ2-4
cdr3_length: 16
cdr3_aa: CASSLSLDLLKNIQYF
cdr3_nt: TGTGCCAGCAGCTTAAGCCTCGATCTGCTCAAAAACATTCAGTACTTC

clone_size: .
d_call: .
v_call: TRBV5-1
j_call: TRBJ2-7
cdr3_length: 16
cdr3_aa: CASSLAGTESGREQYF
cdr3_nt: TGCGCCAGCAGCTTGGCCGGGACCGAGTCGGGTAGAGAGCAGTACTTC

clone_size: .
d_call: .
v_call: TRBV7-8
j_call: TRBJ1-4
cdr3_length: 16
cdr3_aa: CASSLVQGTTNEKLFF
cdr3_nt: TGTGCCAGCAGCTTAGTGCAGGGGACAACTAATGAAAAACTGTTTTTT

clone_size: .
d_call: TRBD1
v_call: TRBV5-1
j_call: TRBJ2-3
cdr3_length: 14
cdr3_aa: CASSLGQGADTQYF
cdr3_nt: TGCGCCAGCAGCCTGGGACAGGGCGCAGATACGCAGTATTTT

clone_size: .
d_call: TRBD2
v_call: TRBV7-2
j_call: TRBJ2-1
cdr3_length: 13
cdr3_aa: CASSLEEGLAGFF
cdr3_nt: TGTGCCAGCAGCTTAGAGGAGGGACTAGCGGGGTTCTTC

clone_size: .
d_call: .
v_call: TRBV7-9
j_call: TRBJ2-5
cdr3_length: 14
cdr3_aa: CASSFRQEKETQYF
cdr3_nt: TGTGCCAGCAGCTTTCGTCAAGAAAAAGAGACCCAGTACTTC

clone_size: once
d_call: .
v_call: TRBV6-5
j_call: TRBJ2-2
cdr3_length: 15
cdr3_aa: CASSSPRSGKWELFF
cdr3_nt: TGTGCCAGCAGTTCTCCAAGATCAGGGAAATGGGAGCTGTTTTTT

clone_size: .
d_call: .
v_call: TRBV7-9
j_call: TRBJ2-1
cdr3_length: 13
cdr3_aa: CASKDSSYNEQFF
cdr3_nt: TGTGCCAGCAAGGACAGTTCCTACAATGAGCAGTTCTTC

clone_size: .
d_call: .
v_call: TRBV5-4
j_call: TRBJ2-5
cdr3_length: 14
cdr3_aa: CASSGGNIQETQYF
cdr3_nt: TGTGCCAGCAGCGGCGGGAATATCCAAGAGACCCAGTACTTC

clone_size: .
d_call: TRBD1
v_call: TRBV7-9
j_call: TRBJ1-1
cdr3_length: 17
cdr3_aa: CASSGRDRLEGDTEAFF
cdr3_nt: TGTGCCAGCAGCGGCCGGGACAGACTCGAAGGGGACACTGAAGCTTTCTTT

clone_size: .
d_call: .
v_call: TRBV6-5
j_call: TRBJ1-2
cdr3_length: 11
cdr3_aa: CASSAGGGYTF
cdr3_nt: TGTGCCAGCAGTGCCGGGGGTGGCTACACCTTC

clone_size: once
d_call: TRBD2
v_call: TRBV6-6
j_call: TRBJ2-1
cdr3_length: 15
cdr3_aa: CASSPGTSGYNEQFF
cdr3_nt: TGTGCCAGCAGTCCTGGGACTAGCGGTTACAATGAGCAGTTCTTC

clone_size: .
d_call: .
v_call: TRBV12-5
j_call: TRBJ2-7
cdr3_length: 13
cdr3_aa: CASRDTFSYEQYF
cdr3_nt: TGTGCTAGCCGGGACACTTTCTCCTACGAGCAGTACTTC

clone_size: once
d_call: TRBD2
v_call: TRBV7-9
j_call: TRBJ2-7
cdr3_length: 16
cdr3_aa: CASSHPGLAGVYEQYF
cdr3_nt: TGTGCCAGCAGCCACCCAGGACTAGCGGGGGTGTACGAGCAGTACTTC

clone_size: .
d_call: .
v_call: TRBV11-2
j_call: TRBJ1-2
cdr3_length: 15
cdr3_aa: CASSLMGIANYGYTF
cdr3_nt: TGTGCCAGCAGCTTAATGGGCATAGCTAACTATGGCTACACCTTC

clone_size: .
d_call: .
v_call: TRBV6-1
j_call: TRBJ2-5
cdr3_length: 10
cdr3_aa: CATWGETQYF
cdr3_nt: TGTGCCACCTGGGGGGAGACCCAGTACTTC

clone_size: .
d_call: TRBD1
v_call: TRBV10-3
j_call: TRBJ1-1
cdr3_length: 15
cdr3_aa: CAISESWGQGDEAFF
cdr3_nt: TGTGCCATCAGTGAGTCATGGGGACAGGGAGATGAAGCTTTCTTT

clone_size: .
d_call: TRBD2
v_call: TRBV6-1
j_call: TRBJ2-7
cdr3_length: 16
cdr3_aa: CASSVLGSGGRHEQYF
cdr3_nt: TGTGCCAGCAGTGTACTGGGGTCGGGGGGTAGACACGAGCAGTACTTC

clone_size: once
d_call: .
v_call: TRBV19
j_call: TRBJ2-5
cdr3_length: 14
cdr3_aa: CASSALSGVETQYF
cdr3_nt: TGTGCCAGTAGCGCACTCTCGGGGGTAGAGACCCAGTACTTC

clone_size: .
d_call: .
v_call: TRBV11-2
j_call: TRBJ2-3
cdr3_length: 13
cdr3_aa: CASKVGGPDTQYF
cdr3_nt: TGTGCCAGCAAAGTGGGGGGCCCAGATACGCAGTATTTT

clone_size: .
d_call: TRBD1
v_call: TRBV6-1
j_call: TRBJ2-7
cdr3_length: 13
cdr3_aa: CASGGQGAYEQYF
cdr3_nt: TGTGCCAGCGGGGGACAGGGGGCCTACGAGCAGTACTTC

clone_size: .
d_call: .
v_call: TRBV5-1
j_call: TRBJ1-4
cdr3_length: 15
cdr3_aa: CASSLETGPNEKLFF
cdr3_nt: TGCGCCAGCAGCTTGGAAACAGGCCCTAATGAAAAACTGTTTTTT

clone_size: .
d_call: .
v_call: TRBV5-4
j_call: TRBJ1-5
cdr3_length: 14
cdr3_aa: CASSLGPLNQPQHF
cdr3_nt: TGTGCCAGCAGCTTGGGGCCCCTCAATCAGCCCCAGCATTTT

clone_size: .
d_call: .
v_call: TRBV7-2
j_call: TRBJ1-5
cdr3_length: 14
cdr3_aa: CASSLIGGIQPQHF
cdr3_nt: TGTGCCAGCAGCTTAATTGGGGGGATTCAGCCCCAGCATTTT

clone_size: .
d_call: TRBD2
v_call: TRBV6-1
j_call: TRBJ2-1
cdr3_length: 15
cdr3_aa: CASSGLAGAAGEQFF
cdr3_nt: TGTGCCAGCAGTGGGCTAGCGGGAGCGGCGGGTGAGCAGTTCTTC

clone_size: .
d_call: .
v_call: TRBV28
j_call: TRBJ2-3
cdr3_length: 16
cdr3_aa: CASSFYPGAYTDTQYF
cdr3_nt: TGTGCCAGCAGTTTCTACCCAGGGGCTTACACAGATACGCAGTATTTT

clone_size: .
d_call: .
v_call: TRBV18
j_call: TRBJ2-6
cdr3_length: 12
cdr3_aa: CASLGGANVLTF
cdr3_nt: TGTGCCAGCCTAGGGGGGGCCAACGTCCTGACTTTC

clone_size: .
d_call: .
v_call: TRBV7-9
j_call: TRBJ2-5
cdr3_length: 15
cdr3_aa: CASSRQGGGEGTQYF
cdr3_nt: TGTGCCAGCAGCCGCCAGGGAGGGGGCGAGGGGACCCAGTACTTC

clone_size: .
d_call: .
v_call: TRBV10-1
j_call: TRBJ2-2
cdr3_length: 15
cdr3_aa: CASSRSKDTTGELFF
cdr3_nt: TGCGCCAGCAGTCGATCCAAGGACACCACCGGGGAGCTGTTTTTT

clone_size: few
d_call: .
v_call: TRBV6-1
j_call: TRBJ2-2
cdr3_length: 15
cdr3_aa: CASSEAEISTGELFF
cdr3_nt: TGTGCCAGCAGTGAAGCAGAGATTTCCACCGGGGAGCTGTTTTTT

clone_size: .
d_call: .
v_call: TRBV18
j_call: TRBJ2-2
cdr3_length: 14
cdr3_aa: CASSPSGLTGELFF
cdr3_nt: TGTGCCAGCTCACCATCGGGTCTCACCGGGGAGCTGTTTTTT

clone_size: .
d_call: TRBD1
v_call: TRBV2
j_call: TRBJ1-5
cdr3_length: 14
cdr3_aa: CASVAGQGHQPQHF
cdr3_nt: TGTGCCAGCGTTGCGGGACAGGGTCATCAGCCCCAGCATTTT

clone_size: .
d_call: TRBD1
v_call: TRBV7-9
j_call: TRBJ2-5
cdr3_length: 15
cdr3_aa: CASSLGDRGWETQYF
cdr3_nt: TGTGCCAGCAGCTTAGGGGACAGGGGTTGGGAGACCCAGTACTTC

clone_size: .
d_call: .
v_call: TRBV5-1
j_call: TRBJ2-1
cdr3_length: 14
cdr3_aa: CASSVHEFYNEQFF
cdr3_nt: TGCGCCAGCAGCGTACACGAATTTTACAATGAGCAGTTCTTC

clone_size: .
d_call: .
v_call: TRBV9
j_call: TRBJ2-1
cdr3_length: 10
cdr3_aa: CAKKRNEQFF
cdr3_nt: TGTGCCAAGAAGCGGAATGAGCAGTTCTTC

clone_size: .
d_call: .
v_call: TRBV21-1
j_call: TRBJ1-2
cdr3_length: 14
cdr3_aa: CASSSRGRGGGYTF
cdr3_nt: TGTGCCAGCAGCTCGAGGGGCAGGGGCGGTGGCTACACCTTC

clone_size: once
d_call: .
v_call: TRBV7-2
j_call: TRBJ2-1
cdr3_length: 13
cdr3_aa: CASSFNSYNEQFF
cdr3_nt: TGTGCCAGCAGCTTTAACAGTTACAATGAGCAGTTCTTC

clone_size: .
d_call: .
v_call: TRBV29-1
j_call: TRBJ1-1
cdr3_length: 13
cdr3_aa: CSVVRDMNTEAFF
cdr3_nt: TGCAGCGTTGTACGGGACATGAACACTGAAGCTTTCTTT

clone_size: .
d_call: TRBD2
v_call: TRBV6-5
j_call: TRBJ2-1
cdr3_length: 13
cdr3_aa: CASRLAGANEQFF
cdr3_nt: TGTGCCAGCAGACTAGCGGGGGCCAATGAGCAGTTCTTC

clone_size: once
d_call: .
v_call: TRBV11-2
j_call: TRBJ1-4
cdr3_length: 14
cdr3_aa: CASRFRDIGGKLFF
cdr3_nt: TGTGCCAGCAGATTCCGGGACATTGGAGGAAAACTGTTTTTT

clone_size: .
d_call: .
v_call: TRBV6-6
j_call: TRBJ2-7
cdr3_length: 12
cdr3_aa: CASSYPPGEQYF
cdr3_nt: TGTGCCAGCAGTTACCCCCCCGGCGAGCAGTACTTC

clone_size: .
d_call: .
v_call: TRBV5-4
j_call: TRBJ2-7
cdr3_length: 15
cdr3_aa: CASSLLGAPSYEQYF
cdr3_nt: TGTGCCAGCAGCTTGTTGGGGGCGCCTTCCTACGAGCAGTACTTC

clone_size: .
d_call: .
v_call: TRBV15
j_call: TRBJ2-1
cdr3_length: 16
cdr3_aa: CATSRTPYSSYNEQFF
cdr3_nt: TGTGCCACCAGCAGAACCCCTTATAGCTCCTACAATGAGCAGTTCTTC

clone_size: .
d_call: TRBD2
v_call: TRBV6-5
j_call: TRBJ2-7
cdr3_length: 16
cdr3_aa: CASSYFYETSFYEQYF
cdr3_nt: TGTGCCAGCAGTTACTTTTATGAGACTAGCTTCTACGAGCAGTACTTC

clone_size: once
d_call: TRBD1
v_call: TRBV5-1
j_call: TRBJ2-7
cdr3_length: 16
cdr3_aa: CASSLGITGVGYEQYF
cdr3_nt: TGCGCCAGCAGCTTGGGGATAACAGGGGTCGGCTACGAGCAGTACTTC

clone_size: .
d_call: .
v_call: TRBV5-1
j_call: TRBJ2-6
cdr3_length: 16
cdr3_aa: CASSPPQGTGANVLTF
cdr3_nt: TGCGCCAGCAGCCCACCACAGGGCACTGGGGCCAACGTCCTGACTTTC

clone_size: .
d_call: .
v_call: TRBV20-1
j_call: TRBJ1-2
cdr3_length: 10
cdr3_aa: CSALFNGYTF
cdr3_nt: TGCAGTGCCCTCTTTAATGGCTACACCTTC

clone_size: .
d_call: .
v_call: TRBV2
j_call: TRBJ1-1
cdr3_length: 14
cdr3_aa: CASSLGALNIEAFF
cdr3_nt: TGTGCCAGCAGCCTAGGGGCCCTGAACATTGAAGCTTTCTTT

clone_size: .
d_call: .
v_call: TRBV6-4
j_call: TRBJ1-3
cdr3_length: 16
cdr3_aa: CASRVGLLHSGNTIYF
cdr3_nt: TGTGCCAGCAGGGTAGGTTTGCTACACTCTGGAAACACCATATATTTT

clone_size: .
d_call: .
v_call: TRBV4-1
j_call: TRBJ2-5
cdr3_length: 17
cdr3_aa: CASSPLAGGLGQETQYF
cdr3_nt: TGCGCCAGCAGCCCCCTCGCCGGGGGGCTGGGCCAAGAGACCCAGTACTTC

clone_size: .
d_call: .
v_call: TRBV11-2
j_call: TRBJ2-5
cdr3_length: 14
cdr3_aa: CASSRGHIQETQYF
cdr3_nt: TGTGCCAGCAGCCGAGGGCACATCCAAGAGACCCAGTACTTC

clone_size: .
d_call: TRBD2
v_call: TRBV7-2
j_call: TRBJ2-7
cdr3_length: 15
cdr3_aa: CASSSFAGGSYEQYF
cdr3_nt: TGTGCCAGCAGCTCCTTTGCGGGGGGATCCTACGAGCAGTACTTC